In its sample, the clone carrying this T cell receptor (beta chain) was seen a few times. The antigen is undetermined. Germline V CDR1 and CDR2: MGHRA, YSYEKL. The CDR3 length is 15 residues. With 0 bases clipped from V and 4 bases from J, the junction kept 5 bases outside the gene matches. This entry is derived from a study of beta chain features in type 1 diabetes. Study-level results: A cDNA-based sequencing approach could over-represent cells with high TCR expression. The study found that naive, central memory and Treg TCRB repertoires appeared more similar in patients than in healthy donors.

What was sequenced were expressed TCRB transcripts, since all of the isolated RNA had been reverse transcribed. Clones were sequenced by immunoSEQ multiplex PCR, and TCRdb holds only the in-frame ones, with some missing. The table lists 810,000 or so clones, about a sixth of them singletons. The chain links TRBV4-1 to TRBJ2-5, with 7 bases lining up with TRBD2. Source material: naive CD4+ T cells from blood. The receptor was isolated from a woman between 18 and 30 years old in good health. CDR3 in DNA: TGCGCCAGCAGCCAAGAGCCCGGGAGGATAGAGACCCAGTACTTC. It is translated as CASSQEPGRIETQYF.